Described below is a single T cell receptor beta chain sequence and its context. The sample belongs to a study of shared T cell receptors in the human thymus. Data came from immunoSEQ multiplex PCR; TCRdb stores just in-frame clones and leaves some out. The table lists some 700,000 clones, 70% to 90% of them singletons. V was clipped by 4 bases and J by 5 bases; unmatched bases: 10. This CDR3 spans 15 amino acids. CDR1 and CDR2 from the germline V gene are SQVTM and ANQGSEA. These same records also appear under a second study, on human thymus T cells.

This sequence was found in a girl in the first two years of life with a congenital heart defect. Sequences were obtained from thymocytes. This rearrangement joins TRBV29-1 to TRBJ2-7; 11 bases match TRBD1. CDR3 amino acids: CSVVRTGGVVNEQYF. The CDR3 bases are TGCAGCGTTGTTCGGACAGGGGGCGTAGTGAACGAGCAGTACTTC.